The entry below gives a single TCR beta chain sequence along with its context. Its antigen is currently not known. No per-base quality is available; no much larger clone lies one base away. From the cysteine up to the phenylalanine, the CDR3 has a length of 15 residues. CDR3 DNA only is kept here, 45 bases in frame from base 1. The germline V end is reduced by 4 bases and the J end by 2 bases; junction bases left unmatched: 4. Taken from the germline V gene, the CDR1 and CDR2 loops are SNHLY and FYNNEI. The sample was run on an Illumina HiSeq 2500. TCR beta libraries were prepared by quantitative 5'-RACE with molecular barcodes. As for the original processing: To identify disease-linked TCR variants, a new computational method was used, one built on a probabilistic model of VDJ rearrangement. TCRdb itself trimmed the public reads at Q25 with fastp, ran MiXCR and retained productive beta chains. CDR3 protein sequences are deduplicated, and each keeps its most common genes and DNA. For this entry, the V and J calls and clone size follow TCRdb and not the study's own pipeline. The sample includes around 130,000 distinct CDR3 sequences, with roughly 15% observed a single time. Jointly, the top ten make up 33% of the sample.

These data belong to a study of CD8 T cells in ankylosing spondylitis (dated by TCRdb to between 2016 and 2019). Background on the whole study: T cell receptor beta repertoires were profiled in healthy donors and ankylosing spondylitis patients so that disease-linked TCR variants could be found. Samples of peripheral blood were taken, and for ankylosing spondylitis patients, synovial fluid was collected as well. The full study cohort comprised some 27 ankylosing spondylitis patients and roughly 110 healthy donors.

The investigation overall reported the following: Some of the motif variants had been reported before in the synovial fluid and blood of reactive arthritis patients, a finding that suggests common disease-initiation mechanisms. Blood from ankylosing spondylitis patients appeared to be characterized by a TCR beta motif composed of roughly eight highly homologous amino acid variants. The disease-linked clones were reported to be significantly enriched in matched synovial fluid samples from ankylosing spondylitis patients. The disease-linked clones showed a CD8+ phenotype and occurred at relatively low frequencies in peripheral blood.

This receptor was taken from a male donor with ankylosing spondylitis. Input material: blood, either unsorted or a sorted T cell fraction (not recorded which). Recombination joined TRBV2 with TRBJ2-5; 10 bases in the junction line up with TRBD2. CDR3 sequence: CASSGLAGPQETQYF. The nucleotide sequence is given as TGTGCCAGCAGTGGACTAGCGGGCCCTCAAGAGACCCAGTACTTC.